These T cell receptor beta chains were read from a single sample in a study of cytomegalovirus exposure and HLA in healthy donors. Here immunoSEQ multiplex PCR was the method, and the copy in TCRdb shows in-frame clones only, minus some. The repertoire holds tens of thousands of clones, with around 8% as singletons. The sample taken for sequencing was PBMCs. The receptors derive from a man aged 50 or older in good health and CMV-seronegative. Each CDR3 is given with its conserved first and last residue. A D gene is named only where the DNA matches it firmly. The listing skips clone size in some rows; elsewhere it reads once, few, many or a size class.

clone_size j_call d_call v_call cdr3_aa cdr3_nt
few TRBJ2-1 NA TRBV28 CASSLRQGVGEQFF TGTGCCAGCAGTTTACGGCAGGGCGTCGGTGAGCAGTTCTTC
NA TRBJ2-3 TRBD2 TRBV10-3 CAISEGGGHNTDTQYF TGTGCCATCAGTGAGGGCGGGGGTCACAACACAGATACGCAGTATTTT
NA TRBJ1-4 NA TRBV19 CASSIAFSAADATNEKLFF TGTGCCAGTAGTATAGCCTTCTCGGCGGCAGATGCAACTAATGAAAAACTGTTTTTT
NA TRBJ1-2 NA TRBV6-4 CASRTQGKGNYGYTF TGTGCCAGCAGGACACAGGGTAAAGGAAACTATGGCTACACCTTC
NA TRBJ2-5 TRBD2 TRBV27 CASSFSGRKGGETQYF TGTGCCAGCAGTTTCAGCGGGAGGAAGGGGGGAGAGACCCAGTACTTC
NA TRBJ1-1 TRBD1 TRBV18 CASSRETGVNTEAFF TGTGCCAGCTCAAGAGAGACAGGGGTGAACACTGAAGCTTTCTTT
once TRBJ2-1 TRBD2 TRBV9 CASSLLSSGGAGEQFF TGTGCCAGCAGCCTCCTTTCGAGCGGGGGGGCTGGCGAGCAGTTCTTC
NA TRBJ2-3 TRBD1 TRBV9 CASSVGTGFPDTQYF TGTGCCAGCAGTGTCGGGACAGGGTTCCCAGATACGCAGTATTTT
few TRBJ2-1 NA TRBV18 CASSTKETSSYNEQFF TGTGCCAGCTCAACCAAGGAGACGAGCTCCTACAATGAGCAGTTCTTC
few TRBJ1-4 NA TRBV20-1 CSATRNEKLFF TGCAGTGCTACCCGTAATGAAAAACTGTTTTTT
few TRBJ2-1 NA TRBV15 CATSRGGQSTAYNEQFF TGTGCCACCAGCAGGGGGGGACAGTCCACTGCTTACAATGAGCAGTTCTTC
few TRBJ2-1 TRBD2 TRBV5-6 CASSLILAGGGGGNEQFF TGTGCCAGCAGCTTGATTCTAGCGGGAGGCGGGGGGGGCAATGAGCAGTTCTTC
few TRBJ1-1 NA TRBV12-5 CASGRHRECTEAFF TGTGCTAGTGGCCGACACAGGGAGTGCACTGAAGCTTTCTTT
few TRBJ1-4 NA TRBV27 CASSLMGGREKLFF TGTGCCAGCAGTTTAATGGGGGGACGAGAAAAACTGTTTTTT
NA TRBJ2-5 NA TRBV11-2 CASSWAGQETQYF TGTGCCAGCAGCTGGGCGGGCCAAGAGACCCAGTACTTC
few TRBJ2-7 TRBD1 TRBV4-2 CASSQDDGTASDEQYF TGTGCCAGCAGCCAAGATGATGGGACAGCTTCAGACGAGCAGTACTTC
NA TRBJ1-1 NA TRBV4-1 CASSQDMTKNTEAFF TGCGCCAGCAGCCAAGATATGACTAAGAACACTGAAGCTTTCTTT
NA TRBJ2-7 TRBD2 TRBV28 CASSLFGTSGRTEQYF TGTGCCAGCAGTTTATTTGGGACTAGCGGGAGAACGGAGCAGTACTTC
few TRBJ1-2 NA TRBV29-1 CSVEGPQVHYGYTF TGCAGCGTTGAGGGCCCCCAGGTTCACTATGGCTACACCTTC
NA TRBJ1-2 NA TRBV6-5 CASSYGAQENYGYTF TGTGCCAGCAGTTACGGCGCACAGGAAAACTATGGCTACACCTTC
NA TRBJ1-2 TRBD1 TRBV7-9 CASSVGQGKYGYTF TGTGCCAGCAGCGTAGGACAGGGAAAATATGGCTACACCTTC
few TRBJ1-1 TRBD1 TRBV6-1 CASIRDSRANTEAFF TGTGCCAGCATCCGGGACAGCCGAGCAAACACTGAAGCTTTCTTT
NA TRBJ1-5 TRBD1 TRBV11-2 CASSLGGQGSQPQHF TGTGCCAGCAGCTTAGGGGGACAGGGGAGTCAGCCCCAGCATTTT
few TRBJ2-7 TRBD1 TRBV7-2 CASSRDSLAEQYF TGTGCCAGCAGCCGGGACAGCCTCGCCGAGCAGTACTTC